This is a list of T cell receptor beta chains from one sample in a study of blood T cell repertoires in COVID-19. Only in-frame clones appear in the TCRdb table, and some are missing; sequencing was by immunoSEQ multiplex PCR. This table has around 330,000 clones, about 91% appearing once. The specimen was PBMCs or T cells enriched from blood (not recorded which). These receptors originate from a woman younger than 30 who had recovered from COVID-19. Each CDR3 is given with its conserved first and last residue.

v_call	j_call	cdr3_aa
TRBV10-3	TRBJ1-2	CASGTVDYGYTF
TRBV4-1	TRBJ2-1	CASSQVIQRGFWGQFF
TRBV3-1/TRBV3-2	TRBJ2-7	CASSQVETSSEQYF
TRBV9	TRBJ2-2	CASSVAGGPGELFF
TRBV7-2	TRBJ2-7	CASSSGQVGVLGQYF
TRBV4-1	TRBJ2-7	CASSLSDSYEQYF
TRBV5-1	TRBJ2-1	CASRGGQGANEQFF
TRBV4-3	TRBJ2-7	CASSKSIAGGSMGEQYF
TRBV14	TRBJ2-1	CASSRSGRASYNEQFF
TRBV29-1	TRBJ2-1	CSVDVEGGADEQFF
TRBV6-5	TRBJ1-2	CASRPGGRNYGYTF
TRBV5-4	TRBJ1-4	CASSSQGSTNEKLFF
TRBV4-1	TRBJ2-5	CASSQPTSRGGTGNRETQYF
TRBV6-6	TRBJ2-3	CASSTTSGQITDTQYF
TRBV3-1/TRBV3-2	TRBJ2-1	CASSHHGTAPPNEQFF
TRBV5-8	TRBJ2-7	CASSLVGGSGIIYEQYF
TRBV18	TRBJ2-3	CASSAGGGTDTQYF
TRBV5-4	TRBJ2-5	CASSSRGIETQYF
TRBV11-2	TRBJ2-7	CASSSGGGRGYEQYF
TRBV6-2/TRBV6-3	TRBJ1-2	CASSYYKEGYGYTF
TRBV5-1	TRBJ1-2	CASSRLSEEGYTF
TRBV7-2	TRBJ1-5	CASSLGVGQGQPQHF
TRBV7-2	TRBJ1-2	CASTLAGGQGAIGYTF
TRBV13	TRBJ2-7	CASSLGGLAGEEQYF
TRBV3-1/TRBV3-2	TRBJ1-2	CASSVDRDGYTF
TRBV6-6	TRBJ1-2	CATTSGIPLGGYTF
TRBV7-2	TRBJ1-5	CASSLVGSQGANQPQHF
TRBV5-1	TRBJ2-5	CASSLGGRQETQYF
TRBV3-1/TRBV3-2	TRBJ1-1	CASSHLDTEAFF
TRBV9	TRBJ2-5	CASSVGPGVETQYF
TRBV19	TRBJ1-2	CASSIRANYGYTF
TRBV5-8	TRBJ1-2	CASSNDGRRADGYTF
TRBV2	TRBJ1-5	CASRGTVSNQPQHF
TRBV6-5	TRBJ1-2	CASRDRPDYGYTF
TRBV3-1/TRBV3-2	TRBJ2-3	CASSQRATPLELYRTQYF
TRBV19	TRBJ2-7	CASSIMEGYEQYF
TRBV27	TRBJ1-2	CASSRQGGWGYTF
TRBV5-4	TRBJ2-1	CASSLGASGGYNEQFF
TRBV5-1	TRBJ2-1	CASSPVWGGEQFF
TRBV7-6	TRBJ2-3	CASSYPGTGTDTQYF
TRBV12-5	TRBJ2-3	CASGLWTGEFASTDTQYF
TRBV18	TRBJ1-4	CASSPPVGTDEKLFF
TRBV29-1	TRBJ1-2	CSVAPGQAYGYTF
TRBV25-1	TRBJ1-2	CASSPRRTHGYTF
TRBV2	TRBJ2-7	CASTNIRDRGLEQYF
TRBV5-4	TRBJ2-3	CASRPLAGGPYTQYF
TRBV27	TRBJ1-2	CASSFSGQGYGYTF
TRBV30	TRBJ1-2	CAWSVTGRYGYTF
TRBV5-6	TRBJ1-3	CASSRQATRRNTIYF
TRBV11-2	TRBJ1-3	CASSLEPEGNTIYF
TRBV19	TRBJ1-3	CASSVQEAGNTIYF
TRBV23-1	TRBJ2-7	CASMRELAGGPTYEQYF
TRBV28	TRBJ1-5	CASSLLSGTGVQPQHF
TRBV4-2	TRBJ1-1	CASSQRTGGYHTEAFF
TRBV10-3	TRBJ1-1	CAISWDRADEAFF
TRBV7-3	TRBJ2-2	CASSLSPEAANTGELFF
TRBV7-3	TRBJ2-3	CASARLAGGSDTQYF
TRBV27	TRBJ2-7	CASSLFPSSQESSYEQYF
TRBV9	TRBJ1-1	CASSAQQGYTEAFF
TRBV11-2	TRBJ2-3	CASSRPRSQSTDTQYF